This TCR beta chain is from a study of blood T cell repertoires in COVID-19. At the level of the study: PBMCs, B-cell-depleted T cells, or T cells provided the cDNA or gDNA that made up the material.

TCRdb's table, derived via immunoSEQ multiplex PCR, lists solely in-frame clones and lacks some. Among 140,000 to 150,000 clones listed, approximately 87% were seen once. This CDR3 has 15 amino acids. V gave up 8 bases and J gave up 5 bases; unmatched junction bases: 7. Germline V gene sequence: CDR1 LGHDT, CDR2 YNNKEL (reference sequence). All enrollees were roughly 18 to 100 years old and from 25 or so US areas. Cohorts were determined from participant-reported clinical history. The sequencing input was PBMCs or T cells enriched from blood (not recorded which). This receptor was identified in a woman aged 30 to 39 with acute COVID-19. The rearrangement links TRBV3-1 (or the pseudogene TRBV3-2) to TRBJ2-1; 12 bases agree with TRBD2. The chain's CDR3 is CASAKTSGSHNEQFF. The DNA for the CDR3 is TGTGCCAGCGCAAAGACTAGCGGGAGCCACAATGAGCAGTTCTTC.